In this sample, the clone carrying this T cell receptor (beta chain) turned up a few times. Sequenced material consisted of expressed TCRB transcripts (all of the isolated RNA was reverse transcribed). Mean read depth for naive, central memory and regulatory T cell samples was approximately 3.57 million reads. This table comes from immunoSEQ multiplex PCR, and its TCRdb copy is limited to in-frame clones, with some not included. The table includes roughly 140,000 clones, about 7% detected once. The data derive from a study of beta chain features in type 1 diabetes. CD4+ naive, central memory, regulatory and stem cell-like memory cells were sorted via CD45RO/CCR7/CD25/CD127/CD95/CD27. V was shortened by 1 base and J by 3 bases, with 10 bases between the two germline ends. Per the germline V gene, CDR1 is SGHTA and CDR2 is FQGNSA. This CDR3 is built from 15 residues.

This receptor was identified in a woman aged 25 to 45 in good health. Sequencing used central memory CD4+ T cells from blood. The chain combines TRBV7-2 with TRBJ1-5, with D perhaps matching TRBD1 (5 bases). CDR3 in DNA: TGTGCCAGCAGCTTAGTGGACACTTCCAATCAGCCCCAGCATTTT. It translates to CASSLVDTSNQPQHF.